This T cell receptor (beta chain) stems from a study of blood T cell repertoires in COVID-19. The overall study: Samples came from the United States, Italy and Spain, spanning acute and convalescent COVID-19. Nucleic acid was either cDNA or gDNA, and it came from T cells, B-cell-depleted T cells, or PBMCs.

In the original workflow: The authors estimated nucleated cell counts from reference gene primer amplification. Sequencing used immunoSEQ multiplex PCR; TCRdb keeps in-frame clones, though not all of them. The D gene and trimming were derived from the DNA, and the V and J assignments and clone size from that table. The sample holds about 350,000 clones, around 91% seen once. Trimming stripped 6 bases from V and 5 bases from J, with 17 bases between. Germline V CDR1 and CDR2: MDHEN, SYDVKM. This CDR3 has 15 residues. The TCR originated in a woman younger than 30 who had recovered from COVID-19. The chain links TRBV28 to TRBJ1-5, with D maybe TRBD1 (5 bases). Input material: peripheral blood. The CDR3 loop is CASSLGGVVYQPQHF. The CDR3 DNA reads TGTGCCAGCAGCCTGGGGGGGGTGGTTTATCAGCCCCAGCATTTT.